Given below is one T cell receptor beta chain in context. The data are from a study of blood T cell repertoires in COVID-19. The CDR3 length is 11 residues. Trimming stripped 1 base from V and 9 bases from J, with 4 bases between. Germline CDR1 SGHVS, CDR2 FNYEAQ. TCRdb's table, derived via immunoSEQ multiplex PCR, lists solely in-frame clones and lacks some. Here the sample spans roughly 120,000 clones, roughly 80% being singletons. The sequenced sample consisted of peripheral blood. This clonotype was sampled from a man aged 50-60 years with acute or convalescent COVID-19. The chain uses TRBV7-6 and TRBJ2-1; D is undetermined. DNA of the CDR3: TGTGCCAGCAGCTTAGGTATTGAGCAGTTCTTC. Its protein is CASSLGIEQFF.